The clone carrying this TCR beta chain was counted at least ten times. The antigen is not known. Construction of the TCRbeta library involved unique molecular identifiers. A single record per CDR3 protein comes from TCRdb applying MiXCR to the PCR reads. The profile shows fewer than 550,000 distinct CDR3 sequences, over 9.5% of them singletons. With 5 bases clipped from V and 5 bases from J, the junction kept 9 bases outside the gene matches. CDR3 size: 16 residues. The record originates from a study of T-cell reconstitution after alpha-beta-depleted transplantation in children. Regarding the study as a whole: Alpha-beta T cells about two months after transplant reportedly derived from several hundred expanded graft clones. T-cell counts and diversity at one year following transplant were attributed mainly to newly produced T cells.

This rearrangement joins TRBV12-3 or TRBV12-4 to TRBJ2-5; 12 bases are a match to TRBD2. This sequence was found in a female patient aged 2-9 years who had a stem cell transplant for aplastic anemia, so the T cells may come from the graft donor. The sequences come from PBMCs, mostly from graft donor cells, collected 180 days after TCRalphabeta/CD19-depleted stem cell transplant. CDR3 nucleotide sequence: TGTGCCAGCAGTCCTCCTCGACTAGCGGGAGTGGAGACCCAGTACTTC. This sequence encodes CASSPPRLAGVETQYF.